This TCR beta chain appears in the sequencing data of a study of shared clonotypes between healthy human individuals. Study-level findings and limits: Rarefaction analysis demonstrated incomplete sorted-subset sequencing notwithstanding large depth. Clonotype sharing among donors, it was expected, would be affected by sequencing depth.

Trimming took 2 bases from V and 2 from J, leaving 11 bases between them. The CDR3 is made up of 14 amino acids. Germline CDR1 and CDR2: SGHRS and YFSETQ. With regard to this clone: Antigen specificity is unknown.

Clones were sequenced by immunoSEQ multiplex PCR, and TCRdb holds only the in-frame ones, with some missing. This sample carries 110,000 or so clones, approximately 70% of them seen once, and the ten largest clones take approximately 23%. What was sequenced was memory CD8+ T cells sorted from blood. Documented subset: CD45RO+ cells pooled with CCR7-negative TemRA cells. The chain combines TRBV5-1 with TRBJ2-7; D may match TRBD1 or TRBD2 (5 bases each). This clonotype originated in a woman aged 30 to 39 in good health. The CDR3 loop is CASSLRDGPYEQYF. The CDR3 DNA sequence: TGCGCCAGCAGCTTACGGGACGGACCCTACGAGCAGTACTTC.